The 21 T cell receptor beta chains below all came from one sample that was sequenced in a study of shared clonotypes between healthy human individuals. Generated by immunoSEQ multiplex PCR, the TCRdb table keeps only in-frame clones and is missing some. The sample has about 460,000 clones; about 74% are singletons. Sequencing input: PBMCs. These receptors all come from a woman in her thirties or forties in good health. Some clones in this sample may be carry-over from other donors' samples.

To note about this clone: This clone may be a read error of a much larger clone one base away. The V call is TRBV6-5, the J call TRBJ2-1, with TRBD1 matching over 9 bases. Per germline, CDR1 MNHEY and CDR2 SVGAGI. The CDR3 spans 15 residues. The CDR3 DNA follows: TGTGCCAGCGGACAGGGGCTAGGGTCCTACAATGAGCGGTTCTTC. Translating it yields CASGQGLGSYNERFF.

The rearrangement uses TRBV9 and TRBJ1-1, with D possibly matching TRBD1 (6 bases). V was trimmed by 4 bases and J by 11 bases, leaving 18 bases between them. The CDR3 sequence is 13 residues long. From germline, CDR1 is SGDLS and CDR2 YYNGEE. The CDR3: CASSPGGGQGAFF. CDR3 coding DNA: TGTGCCAGCAGCCCCGGGGGCGGACAAGGGGCTTTCTTT.

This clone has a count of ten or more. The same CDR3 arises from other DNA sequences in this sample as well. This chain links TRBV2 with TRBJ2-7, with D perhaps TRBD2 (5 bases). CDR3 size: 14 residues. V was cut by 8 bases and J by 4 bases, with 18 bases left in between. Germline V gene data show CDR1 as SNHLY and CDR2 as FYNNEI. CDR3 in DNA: TGTGCCAGCGGTAGGGAGAGAGGACCATACGAGCAGTACTTC. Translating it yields CASGRERGPYEQYF.

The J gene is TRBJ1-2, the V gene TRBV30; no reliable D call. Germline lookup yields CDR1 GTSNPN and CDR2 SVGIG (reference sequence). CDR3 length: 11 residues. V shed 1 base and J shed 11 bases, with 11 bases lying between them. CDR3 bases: TGTGCCTGGAGTGACACGGGTCGTTACACCTTC. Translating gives CAWSDTGRYTF. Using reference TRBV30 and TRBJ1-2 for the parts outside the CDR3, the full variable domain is SQTIHQWPATLVQPVGSPLSLECTVEGTSNPNLYWYRQAAGRGLQLLFYSVGIGQISSEVPQNLSASRPQDRQFILSSKKLLLSDSGFYLCAWSDTGRYTFGSGTRLTVV.

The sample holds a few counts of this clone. CDR3 in amino acids: CASMGSGGGQPQHF. CDR3 sequence (DNA): TGTGCCAGCATGGGGAGCGGGGGAGGCCAGCCCCAGCATTTT. The genes are TRBV28 and TRBJ1-5, with TRBD1 as a possible D gene (5 bases). Trimming left V 7 bases short and J 7 bases short, with 17 bases between. Germline V lookup: CDR1 MDHEN, CDR2 SYDVKM. This CDR3 is 14 amino acids long.

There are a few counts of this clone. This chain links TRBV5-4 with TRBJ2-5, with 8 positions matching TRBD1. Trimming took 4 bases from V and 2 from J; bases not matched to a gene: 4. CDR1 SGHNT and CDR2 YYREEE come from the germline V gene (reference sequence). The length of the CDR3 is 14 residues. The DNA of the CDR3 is TGTGCCAGCAGCCGGGACAGGCGTCAAGAGACCCAGTACTTC. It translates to CASSRDRRQETQYF. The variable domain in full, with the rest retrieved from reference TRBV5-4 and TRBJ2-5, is ETGVTQSPTHLIKTRGQQVTLRCSSQSGHNTVSWYQQALGQGPQFIFQYYREEENGRGNFPPRFSGLQFPNYSSELNVNALELDDSALYLCASSRDRRQETQYFGPGTRLLVL.

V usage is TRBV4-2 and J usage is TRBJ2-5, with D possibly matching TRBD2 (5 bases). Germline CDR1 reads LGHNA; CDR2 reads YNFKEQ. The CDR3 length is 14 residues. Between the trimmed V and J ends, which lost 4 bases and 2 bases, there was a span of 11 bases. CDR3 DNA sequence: TGTGCCAGCAGCCCTCGGACTTTTCAAGAGACCCAGTACTTC. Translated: CASSPRTFQETQYF.

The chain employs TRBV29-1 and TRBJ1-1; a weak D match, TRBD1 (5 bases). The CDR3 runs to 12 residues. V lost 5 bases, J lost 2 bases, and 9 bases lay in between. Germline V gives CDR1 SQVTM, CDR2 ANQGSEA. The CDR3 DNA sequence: TGCAGCGTTAGGGGTTTTAACACTGAAGCTTTCTTT. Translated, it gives CSVRGFNTEAFF.

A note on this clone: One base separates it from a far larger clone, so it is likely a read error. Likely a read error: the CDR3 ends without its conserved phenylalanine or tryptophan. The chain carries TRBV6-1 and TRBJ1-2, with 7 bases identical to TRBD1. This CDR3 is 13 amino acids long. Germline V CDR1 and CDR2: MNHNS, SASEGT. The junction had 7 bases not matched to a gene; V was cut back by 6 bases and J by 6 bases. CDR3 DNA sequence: TGTGCCAGCAGCCTCAACAGGGGTGATGGCTACACCATC. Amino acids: CASSLNRGDGYTI.

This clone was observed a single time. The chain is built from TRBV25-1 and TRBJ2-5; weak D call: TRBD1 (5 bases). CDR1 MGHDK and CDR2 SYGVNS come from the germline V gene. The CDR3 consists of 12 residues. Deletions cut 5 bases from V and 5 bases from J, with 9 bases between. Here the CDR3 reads CASSPPGETQYF. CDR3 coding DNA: TGTGCCAGCAGTCCCCCAGGGGAGACCCAGTACTTC.

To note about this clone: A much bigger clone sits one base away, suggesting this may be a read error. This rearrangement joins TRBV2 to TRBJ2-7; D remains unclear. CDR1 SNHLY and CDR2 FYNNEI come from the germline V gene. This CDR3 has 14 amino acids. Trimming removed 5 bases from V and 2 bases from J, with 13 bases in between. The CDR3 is CASSSGSGAYEQYF. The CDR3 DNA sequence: TGTGCCAGCAGTTCCGGCAGTGGGGCCTACGAGCAGTACTTC.

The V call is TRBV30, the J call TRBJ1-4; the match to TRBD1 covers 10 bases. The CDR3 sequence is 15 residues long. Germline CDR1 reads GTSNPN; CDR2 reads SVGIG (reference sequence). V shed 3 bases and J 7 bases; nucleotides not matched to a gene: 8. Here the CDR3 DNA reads TGTGCCTGGAGCCGAGGACAGGGGGAGGTTGAAAAACTGTTTTTT. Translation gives CAWSRGQGEVEKLFF.

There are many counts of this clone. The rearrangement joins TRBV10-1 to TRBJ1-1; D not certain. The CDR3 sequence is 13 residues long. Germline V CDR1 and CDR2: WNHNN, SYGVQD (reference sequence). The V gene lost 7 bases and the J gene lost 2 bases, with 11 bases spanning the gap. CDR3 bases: TGCGCCAGCATGGGAGGTGCAAACACTGAAGCTTTCTTT. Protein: CASMGGANTEAFF.

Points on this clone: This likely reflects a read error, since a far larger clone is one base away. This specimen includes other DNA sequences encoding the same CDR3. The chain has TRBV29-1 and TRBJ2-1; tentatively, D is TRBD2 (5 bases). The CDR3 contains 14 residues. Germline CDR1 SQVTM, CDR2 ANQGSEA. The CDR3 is CSAVFRVKGNEQFF. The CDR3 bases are TGTAGCGCCGTGTTCCGGGTAAAAGGCAATGAGCAGTTCTTC.

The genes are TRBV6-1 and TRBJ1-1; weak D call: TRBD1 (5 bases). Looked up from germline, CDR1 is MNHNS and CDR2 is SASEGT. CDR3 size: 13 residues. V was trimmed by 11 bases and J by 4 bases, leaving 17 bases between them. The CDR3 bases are TGTGCCTGCCGGAGGCAGGGCATCACTGAAGCTTTCTTT. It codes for CACRRQGITEAFF.

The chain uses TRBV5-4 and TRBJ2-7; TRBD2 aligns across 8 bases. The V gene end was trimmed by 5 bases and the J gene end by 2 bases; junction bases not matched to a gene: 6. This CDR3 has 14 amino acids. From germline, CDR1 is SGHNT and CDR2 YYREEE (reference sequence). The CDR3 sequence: CASSRAGAPYEQYF. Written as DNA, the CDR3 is TGTGCCAGCAGTCGAGCGGGAGCGCCCTACGAGCAGTACTTC. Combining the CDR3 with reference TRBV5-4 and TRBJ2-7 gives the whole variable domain ETGVTQSPTHLIKTRGQQVTLRCSSQSGHNTVSWYQQALGQGPQFIFQYYREEENGRGNFPPRFSGLQFPNYSSELNVNALELDDSALYLCASSRAGAPYEQYFGPGTRLTVT.

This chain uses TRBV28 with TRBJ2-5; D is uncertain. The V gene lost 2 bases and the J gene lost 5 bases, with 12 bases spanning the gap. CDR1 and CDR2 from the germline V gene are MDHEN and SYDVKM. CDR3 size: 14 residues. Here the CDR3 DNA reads TGTGCCAGCAGTTTAATGTCACTCGGGGAGACCCAGTACTTC. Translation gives CASSLMSLGETQYF.

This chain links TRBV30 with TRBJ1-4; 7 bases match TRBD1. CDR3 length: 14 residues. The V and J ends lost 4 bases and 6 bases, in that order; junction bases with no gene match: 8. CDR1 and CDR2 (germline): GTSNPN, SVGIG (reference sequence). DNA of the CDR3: TGTGCCTGGACTGATAAGGGGGCGCATGAAAAACTGTTTTTT. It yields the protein CAWTDKGAHEKLFF.

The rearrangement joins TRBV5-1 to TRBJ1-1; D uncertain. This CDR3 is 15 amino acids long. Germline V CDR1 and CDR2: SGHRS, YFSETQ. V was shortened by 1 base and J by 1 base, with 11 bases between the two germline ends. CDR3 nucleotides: TGCGCCAGCAGCTTGAAGCTTGGAGAGAACACTGAAGCTTTCTTT. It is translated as CASSLKLGENTEAFF. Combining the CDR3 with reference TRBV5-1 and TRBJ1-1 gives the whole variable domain KAGVTQTPRYLIKTRGQQVTLSCSPISGHRSVSWYQQTPGQGLQFLFEYFSETQRNKGNFPGRFSGRQFSNSRSEMNVSTLELGDSALYLCASSLKLGENTEAFFGQGTRLTVV.

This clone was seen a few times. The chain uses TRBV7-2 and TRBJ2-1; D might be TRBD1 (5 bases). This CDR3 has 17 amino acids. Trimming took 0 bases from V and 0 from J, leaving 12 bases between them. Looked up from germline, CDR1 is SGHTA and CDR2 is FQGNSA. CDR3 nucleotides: TGTGCCAGCAGCTTAGCAAGGGGTACGGTCTCCTACAATGAGCAGTTCTTC. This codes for CASSLARGTVSYNEQFF.

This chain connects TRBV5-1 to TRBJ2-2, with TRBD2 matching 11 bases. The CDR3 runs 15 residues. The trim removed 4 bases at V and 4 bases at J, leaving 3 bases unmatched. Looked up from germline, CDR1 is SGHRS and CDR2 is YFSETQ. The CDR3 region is CASSPGLAATGELFF. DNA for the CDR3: TGCGCCAGCAGCCCGGGACTAGCGGCCACCGGGGAGCTGTTTTTT.